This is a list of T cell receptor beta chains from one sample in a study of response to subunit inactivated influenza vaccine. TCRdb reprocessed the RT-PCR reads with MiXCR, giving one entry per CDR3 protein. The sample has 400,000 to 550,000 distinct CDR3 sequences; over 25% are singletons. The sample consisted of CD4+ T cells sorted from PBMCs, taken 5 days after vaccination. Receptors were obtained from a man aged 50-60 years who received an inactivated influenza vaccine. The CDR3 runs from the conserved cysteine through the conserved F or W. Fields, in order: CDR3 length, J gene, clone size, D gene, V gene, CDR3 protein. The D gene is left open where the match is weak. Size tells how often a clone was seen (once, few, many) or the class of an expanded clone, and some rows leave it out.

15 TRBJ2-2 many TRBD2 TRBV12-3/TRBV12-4 CASSLGLAGAGELFF
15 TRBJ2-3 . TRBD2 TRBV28 CASSLGSGETDTQYF
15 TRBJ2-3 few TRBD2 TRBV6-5 CASSYGAGGLDTQYF
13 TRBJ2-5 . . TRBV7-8 CASSLAHQETQYF
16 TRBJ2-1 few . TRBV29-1 CSVESPHMRGHNEQFF
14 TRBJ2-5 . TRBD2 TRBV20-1 CSARVTSGKETQYF
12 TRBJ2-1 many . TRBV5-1 CASSKDDYEQFF
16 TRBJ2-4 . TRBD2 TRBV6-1 CASRVTSAEAKNIQYF
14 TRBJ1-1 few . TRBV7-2 CASSLGHMNTEAFF
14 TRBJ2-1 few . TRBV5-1 CASTRDSANNEQFF
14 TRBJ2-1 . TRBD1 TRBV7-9 CAFSGTGAYNEQFF
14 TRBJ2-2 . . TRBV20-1 CSARADLNTGELFF
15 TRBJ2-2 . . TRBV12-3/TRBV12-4 CASSSRSSNTGELFF
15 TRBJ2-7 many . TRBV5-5 CASSRAQESSYEQYF
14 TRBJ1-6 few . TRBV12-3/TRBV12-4 CASSLQGGSSPLHF
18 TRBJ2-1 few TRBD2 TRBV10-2 CASIRRTSGNPNYNEQFF
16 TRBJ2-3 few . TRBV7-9 CASSSNYALSTDTQYF
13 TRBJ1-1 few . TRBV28 CASKGGQNTEAFF
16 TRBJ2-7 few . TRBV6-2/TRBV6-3 CASSYLRRSESDEQYF
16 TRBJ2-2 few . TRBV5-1 CASSLATGSNTGELFF
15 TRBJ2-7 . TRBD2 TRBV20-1 CSASRLAGDSYEQYF
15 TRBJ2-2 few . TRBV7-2 CASSIVGGATGELFF
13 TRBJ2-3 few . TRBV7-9 CASSKVGENTQYF